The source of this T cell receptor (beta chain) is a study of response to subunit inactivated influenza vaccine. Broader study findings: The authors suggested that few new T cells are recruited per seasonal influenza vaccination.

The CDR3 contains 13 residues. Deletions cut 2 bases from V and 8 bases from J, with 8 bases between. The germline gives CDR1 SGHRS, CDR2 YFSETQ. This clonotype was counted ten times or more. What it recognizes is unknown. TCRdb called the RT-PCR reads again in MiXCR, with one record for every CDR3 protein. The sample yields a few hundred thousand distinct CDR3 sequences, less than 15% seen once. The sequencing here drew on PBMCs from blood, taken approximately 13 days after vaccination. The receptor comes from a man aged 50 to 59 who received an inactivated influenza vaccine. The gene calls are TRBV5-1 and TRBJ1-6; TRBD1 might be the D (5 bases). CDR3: CASSFRGDSPLHF. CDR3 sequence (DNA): TGCGCCAGCAGCTTTCGGGGGGATTCACCCCTCCACTTT.